The 27 T cell receptor beta chains below come from one sample, sequenced in a study of blood T cell repertoires in COVID-19. Assay used: immunoSEQ multiplex PCR; TCRdb lists only in-frame clones, some missing. The repertoire has around 200,000 clones, about 87% of them found once; the top ten carry approximately 4%. The sequenced sample was peripheral blood. Source of these receptors: a man aged 18-30 years with active or convalescent COVID-19.

The V gene is TRBV7-9, the J gene TRBJ2-3; TRBD2 agrees at 12 bases. The germline V gene has CDR1 SEHNR and CDR2 FQNEAQ (reference sequence). V trimming: 5 bases; J trimming: 0 bases; junction bases outside the gene matches: 6. The CDR3 is 17 amino acids. CDR3 loop: CASSPRLAGASTDTQYF. CDR3 coding DNA: TGTGCCAGCAGCCCCCGACTAGCGGGGGCTAGCACAGATACGCAGTATTTT.

The chain uses TRBV7-9 and TRBJ2-5, with D possibly matching TRBD2 (6 bases). This CDR3 contains 15 residues. Germline lookup yields CDR1 SEHNR and CDR2 FQNEAQ (reference sequence). CDR3 sequence: CVLGPTAGSQETQYF. In DNA, the CDR3 is TGTGTCCTCGGCCCGACCGCGGGGTCCCAAGAGACCCAGTACTTC.

The chain joins TRBV7-9 to TRBJ1-4; tentatively, D is TRBD1 (6 bases). Trimming pared 4 bases from V and 2 bases from J, leaving 8 bases between. The CDR3 is made up of 14 amino acids. Germline CDR1 reads SEHNR; CDR2 reads FQNEAQ (reference sequence). DNA for the CDR3: TGTGCCAGCAGCTCCAGGGGTACTAATGAAAAACTGTTTTTT. This encodes CASSSRGTNEKLFF.

The chain combines TRBV28 with TRBJ2-7; 9 bases line up with TRBD2. Per germline, CDR1 MDHEN and CDR2 SYDVKM. The ends lost 4 bases at V and 1 base at J; junction bases unmatched: 8. The CDR3 has 16 amino acids. CDR3: CASSSGAGGASYEQYV. CDR3 nucleotides: TGTGCCAGCAGTTCGGGAGCGGGGGGCGCGTCCTACGAGCAGTACGTC.

The sample holds a few counts of this clone. The J gene is TRBJ1-2, the V gene TRBV27; 7 nucleotides match TRBD1. Germline V gene lookup returns CDR1 MNHEY and CDR2 SMNVEV (reference sequence). The ends lost 8 bases at V and 8 bases at J; junction bases unmatched: 20. This CDR3 contains 16 residues. The CDR3 nucleotides read TGTGCCAGCGGGTTAGTTAGACAGGGCACGGCTTGGGGCTACACCTTC. Translation: CASGLVRQGTAWGYTF.

This clone was seen a single time. CDR3: CASSPAMEYNEQFF. The CDR3 bases are TGTGCCAGCAGTCCCGCGATGGAGTACAATGAGCAGTTCTTC. The J gene is TRBJ2-1, the V gene TRBV27; no clear D. V lost 5 bases and J 4 bases, leaving 12 bases between the germline ends. The CDR3 contains 14 residues. The V gene's germline CDR1 is MNHEY and CDR2 SMNVEV (reference sequence).

This clone was found once. V usage is TRBV6-5 and J usage is TRBJ2-2, with a weak D call TRBD1 (5 bases). Germline values: CDR1 MNHEY, CDR2 SVGAGI. V lost 8 bases and J lost 4, with 14 bases in between. The CDR3 sequence is 14 residues long. Written as DNA, the CDR3 is TGTGCCAGCCAACCGATGGGGCGCACCGGGGAGCTGTTTTTT. This encodes CASQPMGRTGELFF.

This chain connects TRBV27 to TRBJ1-5, with D possibly matching TRBD1 (5 bases). This CDR3 spans 14 amino acids. Germline V lookup: CDR1 MNHEY, CDR2 SMNVEV (reference sequence). V lost 3 bases and J lost 6, with 12 bases in between. The CDR3 loop is CASSFQGRGQPQHF. Here the CDR3 DNA reads TGTGCCAGCAGTTTTCAGGGCCGCGGTCAGCCCCAGCATTTT.

The chain combines TRBV5-6 with TRBJ2-5, with 15 positions matching TRBD2. The junction had 2 bases not matched to a gene; V was cut back by 3 bases and J by 5 bases. The CDR3 length is 15 residues. The V gene's germline CDR1 is SGHDT and CDR2 YYEEEE. In DNA, the CDR3 is TGTGCCAGCAGCTCTGGACTAGCGGGAGGGGAGACCCAGTACTTC. Translated: CASSSGLAGGETQYF.

This rearrangement joins TRBV15 to TRBJ2-5, with 8 bases that match TRBD2. Germline V CDR1 and CDR2: LNHNV, YYDKDF (reference sequence). The CDR3 runs to 17 residues. With 8 bases clipped from V and 3 bases from J, the junction kept 17 bases outside the gene matches. CDR3 sequence (DNA): TGTGCCACCTCGAACCGACGGGCTAGCGGGTTGGAAGAGACCCAGTACTTC. It codes for CATSNRRASGLEETQYF.

The CDR3 sequence is CASSHDFIGGVNTEAFF. The CDR3 nucleotides are TGTGCCAGCAGCCACGATTTCATAGGGGGGGTGAACACTGAAGCTTTCTTT. The chain carries TRBV14 and TRBJ1-1; possibly TRBD1 for D (6 bases). Germline values: CDR1 SGHDN, CDR2 FVKESK. Trimming cost V 3 bases and J 0 bases, with 17 bases left between them. CDR3 length: 17 amino acids.

The chain combines TRBV7-8 with TRBJ2-3; D gene ambiguous. From germline, CDR1 is SGHVS and CDR2 FQNEAQ. The CDR3 has 13 amino acids. V was pared by 0 bases and J by 3 bases, with 4 bases between. The CDR3 region has the DNA TGTGCCAGCAGCTTAGCCCCGACAGATACGCAGTATTTT. This codes for CASSLAPTDTQYF.

The V and J genes are TRBV7-9 and TRBJ1-6; D is unresolved. The CDR3 spans 13 residues. The V gene's germline CDR1 is SEHNR and CDR2 FQNEAQ (reference sequence). The V gene lost 4 bases and the J gene lost 3 bases, with 4 bases spanning the gap. CDR3 coding DNA: TGTGCCAGCAGCTCCAGCTATAATTCACCCCTCCACTTT. Translation: CASSSSYNSPLHF.

V and J are TRBV11-2 and TRBJ2-5; TRBD1 aligns across 7 bases. CDR3 size: 15 residues. The V gene end was trimmed by 3 bases and the J gene end by 2 bases; junction bases not matched to a gene: 6. From germline, CDR1 is SGHAT and CDR2 FQNNGV. In DNA form, the CDR3 reads TGTGCCAGCAGCTTGGGACAGTGGGATCAAGAGACCCAGTACTTC. It codes for CASSLGQWDQETQYF. Variable domain in full (rest from reference TRBV11-2 and TRBJ2-5): EAGVAQSPRYKIIEKRQSVAFWCNPISGHATLYWYQQILGQGPKLLIQFQNNGVVDDSQLPKDRFSAERLKGVDSTLKIQPAKLEDSAVYLCASSLGQWDQETQYFGPGTRLLVL.

The rearrangement joins TRBV5-1 to TRBJ2-2; TRBD1 might be the D (5 bases). The CDR3 spans 15 residues. V was clipped by 0 bases and J by 2 bases, with 8 bases between them. From germline, CDR1 is SGHRS and CDR2 YFSETQ. For the CDR3, the DNA is TGCGCCAGCAGCTTGGGACAGAGAAACACCGGGGAGCTGTTTTTT. Translation gives CASSLGQRNTGELFF.

The chain uses TRBV4-1 and TRBJ1-4, with 10 bases matching TRBD1. Germline-derived CDR1 and CDR2 are MGHRA and YSYEKL. The V gene end was trimmed by 4 bases and the J gene end by 3 bases; junction bases not matched to a gene: 5. This CDR3 is built from 16 residues. The CDR3 reads CASSRGTGDSNEKLFF. The CDR3 DNA follows: TGCGCCAGCAGCCGCGGGACAGGGGACTCTAATGAAAAACTGTTTTTT.

The chain carries TRBV7-9 and TRBJ1-6, with D perhaps TRBD1 (6 bases). Germline V gene lookup returns CDR1 SEHNR and CDR2 FQNEAQ (reference sequence). V was shortened by 4 bases and J by 7 bases, with 14 bases between the two germline ends. The CDR3 is made up of 15 amino acids. CDR3 loop: CASSSQGRENSPLHF. As DNA, the CDR3 is TGTGCCAGCAGCTCCCAGGGGAGGGAAAATTCACCCCTCCACTTT.

V gene TRBV7-8 combines with J gene TRBJ2-7; 9 nucleotides agree with TRBD1. Germline CDR1 SGHVS, CDR2 FQNEAQ. Trimming took 4 bases from V and 2 from J; bases not matched to a gene: 6. The length of the CDR3 is 15 residues. The CDR3 region has the DNA TGTGCCAGCAGCTATCCCGGGACAGGGCCCTACGAGCAGTACTTC. Its translation: CASSYPGTGPYEQYF.

This clone occurred a few times. The chain couples TRBV18 to TRBJ1-4; 8 bases are shared with TRBD1. The junction had 11 bases not matched to a gene; V was cut back by 4 bases and J by 10 bases. This CDR3 has 15 amino acids. In germline, CDR1 is KGHSH, CDR2 LQKENI. CDR3 bases: TGTGCCAGCTCACGAGCTCCGGACAGGGAACGAAAACTGTTTTTT. Translation gives CASSRAPDRERKLFF.

This clone has a handful of counts. The V gene is TRBV24-1, the J gene TRBJ1-1, with 8 bases fitting TRBD1. The germline V gene has CDR1 KGHDR and CDR2 SFDVKD. The CDR3 spans 15 residues. With V trimmed by 3 bases and J by 1 base, 3 bases remained unmatched. CDR3 residues: CATSDPGTGNTEAFF. The CDR3 nucleotides are TGTGCCACCAGTGATCCCGGGACAGGGAACACTGAAGCTTTCTTT.

The genes are TRBV24-1 and TRBJ2-1; a weak D match, TRBD2 (5 bases). CDR3 length: 12 amino acids. Per germline, CDR1 KGHDR and CDR2 SFDVKD. V lost 2 bases and J 14 bases, leaving 12 bases between the germline ends. The CDR3 loop is CATSDWTGEKFF. The CDR3 DNA follows: TGTGCCACCAGTGATTGGACTGGGGAAAAGTTCTTC.

This sequence joins TRBV9 and TRBJ2-7; 9 positions agree with TRBD1. Germline V lookup: CDR1 SGDLS, CDR2 YYNGEE. J lost 2 bases, V lost 2 bases, and 5 bases had no gene match. There are 15 residues in the CDR3. As DNA, the CDR3 is TGTGCCAGCAGCGTTGGACAGGGGTTACCCTACGAGCAGTACTTC. Its translation: CASSVGQGLPYEQYF.

The gene calls are TRBV19 and TRBJ1-5; D remains unclear. Germline V gives CDR1 LNHDA, CDR2 SQIVND (reference sequence). This CDR3 has 19 amino acids. Trimming cost V 4 bases and J 0 bases, with 22 bases left between them. The CDR3 DNA reads TGTGCCAGTAGTAACAAAAGAGGGCAGCTCACTTATAGCAATCAGCCCCAGCATTTT. It specifies CASSNKRGQLTYSNQPQHF.

This rearrangement joins TRBV30 to TRBJ1-5, with D unresolved. Per the germline V gene, CDR1 is GTSNPN and CDR2 is SVGIG (reference sequence). Trimming took off 1 base at V and 4 bases at J, with 5 bases between the two ends. The CDR3 sequence is 12 residues long. CDR3 DNA: TGTGCCTGGAGTGGGGCAAATCAGCCCCAGCATTTT. This translates into CAWSGANQPQHF.

J is TRBJ2-5 and V is TRBV19; TRBD2 agrees at 7 bases. Germline V gives CDR1 LNHDA, CDR2 SQIVND (reference sequence). There are 14 residues in the CDR3. V lost 5 bases and J lost 3; bases outside the gene matches: 6. In nucleotides, the CDR3 is TGTGCCAGTAGTGTGGGACTACCGAAAGAGACCCAGTACTTC. Amino acids: CASSVGLPKETQYF.

This clone came up a few times. This chain links TRBV4-2 with TRBJ1-5, with D hard to call. V gave up 1 base and J gave up 6 bases, with 4 bases separating them. Germline V gene data show CDR1 as LGHNA and CDR2 as YNFKEQ. This CDR3 is 12 amino acids long. The CDR3 region is CASSQASQPQHF. CDR3 nucleotides: TGTGCCAGCAGCCAAGCGTCTCAGCCCCAGCATTTT.

The rearrangement uses TRBV18 and TRBJ1-3; a possible D gene is TRBD1 (6 bases). The CDR3 covers 14 residues. Germline V gene data show CDR1 as KGHSH and CDR2 as LQKENI. Trimming shortened V by 0 bases and J by 9 bases, and 12 bases separated the two germline ends. CDR3 in amino acids: CASSPPAFRGTIYF. Written as DNA, the CDR3 is TGTGCCAGCTCACCACCGGCTTTCAGGGGCACCATATATTTT.